Each of the 17 T cell receptor beta chains below was sequenced from the same sample in a study of CD8+CD57+ T cells in acquired aplastic anemia. Patients sequenced had flow cytometry evidence of CD8+CD57+ cell expansion. Using genomic DNA as the template, TCR beta VDJ and CDR3 profiling was carried out. MiXCR, run by TCRdb on the reads, gives a single entry per CDR3 protein. The data show about 200,000 distinct CDR3 sequences, roughly 45% seen once. Sequences were obtained from sorted CD4+, CD8+, or CD8+CD57+ T cells (not recorded which) from PBMCs. These receptors were obtained from a human donor with aplastic anemia.

This clonotype was observed many times. The gene calls are TRBV11-2 and TRBJ2-1, with 12 nucleotides matching TRBD2. The J segment lost 4 bases and the V segment lost 0 bases, leaving 4 bases of the junction unmatched. CDR3 length: 17 residues. The germline gives CDR1 SGHAT, CDR2 FQNNGV. The CDR3 sequence is CASSLDLAGGAYNEQFF. For the CDR3, the DNA is TGTGCCAGCAGCTTAGATCTAGCGGGGGGGGCGTACAATGAGCAGTTCTTC. Filled out from reference TRBV11-2 and TRBJ2-1, the complete variable domain reads EAGVAQSPRYKIIEKRQSVAFWCNPISGHATLYWYQQILGQGPKLLIQFQNNGVVDDSQLPKDRFSAERLKGVDSTLKIQPAKLEDSAVYLCASSLDLAGGAYNEQFFGPGTRLTVL.

The chain combines TRBV19 with TRBJ1-2; perhaps TRBD1 as D (5 bases). Trimming removed 8 bases at V and 0 bases at J, with 13 bases between. CDR1 and CDR2 from the germline V gene are LNHDA and SQIVND (reference sequence). The CDR3 loop spans 14 amino acids. The CDR3 here is CASPTDTTNYGYTF. The CDR3 DNA follows: TGTGCCAGTCCCACGGACACCACTAACTATGGCTACACCTTC. The full variable domain, rest sourced from reference TRBV19 and TRBJ1-2, is DGGITQSPKYLFRKEGQNVTLSCEQNLNHDAMYWYRQDPGQGLRLIYYSQIVNDFQKGDIAEGYSVSREKKESFPLTVTSAQKNPTAFYLCASPTDTTNYGYTFGSGTRLTVV.

This clonotype was picked up many times. The V call is TRBV6-1, the J call TRBJ1-2; TRBD1 might be the D (5 bases). The V and J ends lost 10 bases and 4 bases respectively, with 19 bases between them. The CDR3 totals 14 residues. Germline V gene lookup returns CDR1 MNHNS and CDR2 SASEGT. CDR3 in amino acids: CAIEGGVRGYGYTF. The CDR3 nucleotides are TGTGCCATTGAGGGAGGGGTTCGGGGCTATGGCTACACCTTC.

The chain uses TRBV24-1 and TRBJ2-5; the match to TRBD1 covers 7 bases. The J segment lost 1 base and the V segment lost 5 bases, leaving 6 bases of the junction unmatched. In germline, CDR1 is KGHDR, CDR2 SFDVKD. This CDR3 has 15 amino acids. The CDR3 sequence is CATSVRTGSQETQYF. CDR3 nucleotide sequence: TGTGCCACCAGTGTACGGACAGGCTCCCAAGAGACCCAGTACTTC.

This clonotype was counted ten times or more. The CDR3 region is CASSNHRDPTEAFF. CDR3 coding DNA: TGCGCCAGCAGCAATCACCGGGACCCGACTGAAGCTTTCTTT. V usage is TRBV5-1 and J usage is TRBJ1-1; D is perhaps TRBD1 (5 bases). The V gene's germline CDR1 is SGHRS and CDR2 YFSETQ. Trimming left V 4 bases short and J 5 bases short, with 15 bases between. CDR3 length: 14 amino acids.

This clonotype was found a few times. A much more abundant neighbour one base away suggests this may be a read error. This sequence joins TRBV7-6 and TRBJ1-2, with D possibly TRBD1 on 5 matching bases. CDR3 size: 15 residues. Germline CDR1 and CDR2: SGHVS and FNYEAQ. The CDR3 is CASSLLQGSNYGYAF. CDR3 sequence (DNA): TGTGCCAGCAGCTTATTGCAGGGCTCCAACTATGGCTACGCCTTC. The full variable domain, rest sourced from reference TRBV7-6 and TRBJ1-2, is GAGVSQSPRYKVTKRGQDVALRCDPISGHVSLYWYRQALGQGPEFLTYFNYEAQQDKSGLPNDRFSAERPEGSISTLTIQRTEQRDSAMYRCASSLLQGSNYGYAFGSGTRLTVV.

This clonotype has more than one count but fewer than ten. This may be a read error, as it is one base from a much larger clone. The chain links TRBV5-1 to TRBJ1-4, with D possibly matching TRBD1 (6 bases). This CDR3 spans 16 amino acids. Germline CDR1 is SGHRS and CDR2 is YFSETQ. CDR3 nucleotides: TGCGTCAGCAGCCCCGATCGAGGGACACTTAATGAAAAACTGTTTTTT. It specifies CVSSPDRGTLNEKLFF.

The chain uses TRBV19 and TRBJ1-5, with TRBD1 identical over 8 bases. This CDR3 comprises 15 residues. Unmatched junction bases numbered 11, after V lost 6 bases and J lost 7 bases. CDR1 is LNHDA and CDR2 is SQIVND in the germline V gene (reference sequence). The CDR3 loop is CASSTGQDVAQPQHF. The CDR3 region has the DNA TGTGCCAGTAGCACGGGACAGGACGTTGCGCAGCCCCAGCATTTT.

The gene calls are TRBV2 and TRBJ1-6, with D unclear. Germline CDR1 reads SNHLY; CDR2 reads FYNNEI. The CDR3 runs to 13 residues. The V end was cut by 1 base, the J end by 9 bases, with 7 bases between. The CDR3 is CASSEGGVSPLHF. CDR3 coding DNA: TGTGCCAGCAGTGAAGGGGGAGTTTCACCCCTCCACTTT.

There are many counts of this clonotype. J is TRBJ2-2 and V is TRBV7-2; either TRBD1 or TRBD2 may supply D (6 bases each). CDR3 size: 15 residues. Germline CDR1 reads SGHTA; CDR2 reads FQGNSA. The V end was cut by 5 bases, the J end by 6 bases, with 16 bases between. CDR3 DNA: TGTGCCAGCAGCCCGAGGGGGACTTGGTCCGGGGAGCTGTTTTTT. It codes for CASSPRGTWSGELFF.

V is TRBV19 and J is TRBJ1-1; possibly TRBD1 for D (5 bases). Germline V CDR1 and CDR2: LNHDA, SQIVND (reference sequence). The CDR3 runs 13 residues. Trimming took off 5 bases at V and 7 bases at J, with 14 bases between the two ends. The CDR3 sequence is CASSVHMGVEAFF. Written as DNA, the CDR3 is TGTGCCAGTAGTGTCCACATGGGGGTTGAAGCTTTCTTT.

This clonotype has ten or more counts. This chain uses TRBV5-8 with TRBJ1-2; a weak D match, TRBD1 (5 bases). The V gene lost 1 base and the J gene lost 10 bases, with 11 bases spanning the gap. The germline gives CDR1 SGHTS, CDR2 YDEGEE. CDR3 length: 12 residues. In DNA, the CDR3 is TGTGCCAGCAGCTTGTGGCAGGGAGACTACACCTTC. As protein: CASSLWQGDYTF.

This clonotype was counted many times. CDR3 bases: TGTGCCAGCAGTTGGAGACTAGCGGGGGAGGAGACCCAGTACTTC. It translates to CASSWRLAGEETQYF. V gene TRBV12-3 or TRBV12-4 combines with J gene TRBJ2-5, with TRBD2 identical over 12 bases. CDR3 length equals 15 residues. The V and J ends lost 4 bases and 5 bases, in that order; junction bases with no gene match: 5.

The chain has TRBV6-5 and TRBJ1-6; 7 bases match TRBD1. The CDR3 extends over 14 amino acids. Germline V lookup: CDR1 MNHEY, CDR2 SVGAGI. The V segment lost 5 bases and the J segment 7 bases; nucleotides outside the gene matches: 5. CDR3 DNA sequence: TGTGCCAGCAGTCCCGACAGGGAAAATTCACCCCTCCACTTT. Protein: CASSPDRENSPLHF.

Ten or more counts support this clonotype. The rearrangement uses TRBV25-1 and TRBJ1-1; D uncertain. The CDR3 runs 13 residues. Germline CDR1 MGHDK, CDR2 SYGVNS. Trimming cost V 2 bases and J 6 bases, with 10 bases left between them. The CDR3 nucleotides read TGTGCCAGCAGTGAAGTTAGGAGTTCTGAAGCTTTCTTT. This translates into CASSEVRSSEAFF.

There are many counts of this clonotype. The rearrangement links TRBV12-3 or TRBV12-4 to TRBJ2-5, with a weak D call TRBD2 (5 bases). V lost 3 bases, J lost 5 bases, and 10 bases lay in between. The CDR3 is 13 amino acids. CDR3 DNA: TGTGCCAGCAGTTTGATCGGGATGGAGACCCAGTACTTC. It is translated as CASSLIGMETQYF.

This clonotype was detected ten times or more. The CDR3 is CASSLNRGGEAFF. Written as DNA, the CDR3 is TGTGCCAGCAGCTTAAACCGTGGAGGTGAAGCTTTCTTT. The chain combines TRBV7-2 with TRBJ1-1; D gene unclear. Trimming cost V 2 bases and J 7 bases, with 11 bases left between them. Germline V gives CDR1 SGHTA, CDR2 FQGNSA. This CDR3 has 13 residues. Full variable domain (remainder filled in from reference TRBV7-2 and TRBJ1-1): GAGVSQSPSNKVTEKGKDVELRCDPISGHTALYWYRQSLGQGLEFLIYFQGNSAPDKSGLPSDRFSAERTGGSVSTLTIQRTQQEDSAVYLCASSLNRGGEAFFGQGTRLTVV.